This TCR beta chain stems from a study of CD8 T cells in Susac syndrome. An input of about 0.5 to 1 ug of RNA was subjected to reverse transcription using random hexamers. One entry per CDR3 protein results from TCRdb running MiXCR on the immunoSEQ multiplex PCR reads. Of approximately 120,000 distinct CDR3 sequences listed, around 92% are singletons. The sample was CD8+ T cells from PBMCs. The sequence was obtained from a human donor in good health.

This CDR3 reads CASSPGTGVSGNQPQHF. CDR3 sequence (DNA): TGTGCCAGCAGTCCAGGCACAGGGGTGTCGGGCAATCAGCCCCAGCATTTT. The genes are TRBV6-2 or TRBV6-3 and TRBJ1-5; 7 nucleotides match TRBD1. The CDR3 is made up of 17 amino acids. With V trimmed by 5 bases and J by 2 bases, 12 bases remained unmatched. Germline CDR1 MNHEY, CDR2 SVGEGT.